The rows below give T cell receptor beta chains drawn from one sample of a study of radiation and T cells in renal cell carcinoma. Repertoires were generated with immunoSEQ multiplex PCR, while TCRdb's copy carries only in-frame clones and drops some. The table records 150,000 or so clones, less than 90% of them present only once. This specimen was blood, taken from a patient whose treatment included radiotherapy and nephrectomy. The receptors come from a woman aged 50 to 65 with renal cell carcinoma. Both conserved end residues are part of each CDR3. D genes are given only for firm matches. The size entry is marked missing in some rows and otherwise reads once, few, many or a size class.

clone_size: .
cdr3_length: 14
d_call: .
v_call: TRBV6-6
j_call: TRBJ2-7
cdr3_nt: TGTGCCAGCAGTTACTCGAGGGACTCCTACGAGCAGTACTTC
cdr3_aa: CASSYSRDSYEQYF

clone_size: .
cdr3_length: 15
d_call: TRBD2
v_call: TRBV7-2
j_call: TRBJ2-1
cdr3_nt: TGTGCCAGCAGCAAGACTAGCGGGAGGGCCAGTGAGCAGTTCTTC
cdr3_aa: CASSKTSGRASEQFF

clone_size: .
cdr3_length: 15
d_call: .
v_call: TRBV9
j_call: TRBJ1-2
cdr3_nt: TGTGCCAGCAGCGTAATGGGGGGGTACAGCTATGGCTACACCTTC
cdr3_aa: CASSVMGGYSYGYTF

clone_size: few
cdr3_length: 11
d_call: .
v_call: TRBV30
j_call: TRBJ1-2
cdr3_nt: TGTGCCTGGGACAGGCGCTATGGCTACACCTTC
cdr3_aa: CAWDRRYGYTF

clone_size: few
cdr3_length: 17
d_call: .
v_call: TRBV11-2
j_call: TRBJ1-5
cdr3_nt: TGTGCCAGCAGCGACGGGGCTAGTCGACCTGGCAATCAGCCCCAGCATTTT
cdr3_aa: CASSDGASRPGNQPQHF

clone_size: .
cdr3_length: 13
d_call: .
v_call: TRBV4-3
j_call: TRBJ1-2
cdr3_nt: TGCGCCAGCAGCCTAGGGGGGGCGTTGGGCTACACCTTC
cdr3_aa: CASSLGGALGYTF

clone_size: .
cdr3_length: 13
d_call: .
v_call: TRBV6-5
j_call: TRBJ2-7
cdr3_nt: TGTGCCAGCAGTTACGGTCGAGGGCGCGAGCAGTACTTC
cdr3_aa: CASSYGRGREQYF

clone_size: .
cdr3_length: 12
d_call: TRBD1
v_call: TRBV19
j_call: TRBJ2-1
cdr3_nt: TGTGCCAGTAGCAGGGGGCAGAATGAGCAGTTCTTC
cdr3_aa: CASSRGQNEQFF

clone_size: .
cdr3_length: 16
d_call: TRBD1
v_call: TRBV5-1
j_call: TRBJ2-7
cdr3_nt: TGCGCCAGCAGCGAAGGGACAGGGAGTTCTTCCTACGAGCAGTACTTC
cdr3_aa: CASSEGTGSSSYEQYF

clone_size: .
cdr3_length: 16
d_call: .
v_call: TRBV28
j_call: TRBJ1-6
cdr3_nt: TGTGCCAGTTACCCTCCGGGGGGCTCCTATAATTCACCCCTCCACTTT
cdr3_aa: CASYPPGGSYNSPLHF

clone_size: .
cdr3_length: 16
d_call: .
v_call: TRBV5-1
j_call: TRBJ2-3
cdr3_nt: TGCGCCAGCAGCCCCGCGTCGAGCGGCAGCACAGATACGCAGTATTTT
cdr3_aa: CASSPASSGSTDTQYF

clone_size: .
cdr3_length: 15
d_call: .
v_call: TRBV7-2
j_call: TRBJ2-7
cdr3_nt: TGTGCCAGCAGCTTAGTCGCAGCTCCAAGCTACGAGCAGTACTTC
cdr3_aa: CASSLVAAPSYEQYF

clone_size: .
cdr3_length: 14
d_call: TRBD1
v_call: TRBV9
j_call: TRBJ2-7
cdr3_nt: TGTGCCAGCAGCGCCTCCGGGACAGATTACGAGCAGTACTTC
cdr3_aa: CASSASGTDYEQYF

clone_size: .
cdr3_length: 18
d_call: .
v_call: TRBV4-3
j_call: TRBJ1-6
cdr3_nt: TGCGCCAGCAGCCAAGATCCGGGACGTTCCATCACAAATTCACCCCTCCACTTT
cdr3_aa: CASSQDPGRSITNSPLHF

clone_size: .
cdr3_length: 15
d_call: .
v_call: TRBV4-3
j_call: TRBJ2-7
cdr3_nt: TGCGCCAGCAGCCAAGAATCGGCAGGGGCCTACGAGCAGTACTTC
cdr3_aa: CASSQESAGAYEQYF

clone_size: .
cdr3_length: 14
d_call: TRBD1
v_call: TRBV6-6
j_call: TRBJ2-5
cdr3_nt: TGTGCCAGCAGATGGACAGGGGAACAAGAGACCCAGTACTTC
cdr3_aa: CASRWTGEQETQYF

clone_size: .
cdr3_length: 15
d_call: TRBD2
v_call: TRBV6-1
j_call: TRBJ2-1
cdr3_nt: TGTGCCAGCAGAAAAGGGACTAGCGTCTACAATGAGCAGTTCTTC
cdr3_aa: CASRKGTSVYNEQFF

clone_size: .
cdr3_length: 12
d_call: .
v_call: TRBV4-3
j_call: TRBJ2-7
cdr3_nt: TGCGCCAGCAGCCAAGATCGCTACGAGCAGTACTTC
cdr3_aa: CASSQDRYEQYF

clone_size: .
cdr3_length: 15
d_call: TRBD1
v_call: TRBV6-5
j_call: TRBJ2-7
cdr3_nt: TGTGCCAGCAGGTCAACCGGGACAGGCCACAACGAGCAGTACTTC
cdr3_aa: CASRSTGTGHNEQYF

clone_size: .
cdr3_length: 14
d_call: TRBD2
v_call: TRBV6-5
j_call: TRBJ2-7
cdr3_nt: TGTGCCAGCAGTTACTCGTCTAGCGGGAGCGAGCAGTACTTC
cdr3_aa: CASSYSSSGSEQYF

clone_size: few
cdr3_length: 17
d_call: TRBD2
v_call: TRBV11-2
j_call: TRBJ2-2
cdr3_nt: TGTGCCAGCCGCGACTGGCGGGGGGGATTTAACACCGGGGAGCTGTTTTTT
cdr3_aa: CASRDWRGGFNTGELFF

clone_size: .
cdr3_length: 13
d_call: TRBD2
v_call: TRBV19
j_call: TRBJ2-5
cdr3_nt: TGTGCCAGTAGTATCGGGGGGGGAGAGACCCAGTACTTC
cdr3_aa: CASSIGGGETQYF

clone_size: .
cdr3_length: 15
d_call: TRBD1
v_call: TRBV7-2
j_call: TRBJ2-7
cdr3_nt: TGTGCCAGCAACAATGGAGGGACAGGGGTGGACGAGCAGTACTTC
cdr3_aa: CASNNGGTGVDEQYF

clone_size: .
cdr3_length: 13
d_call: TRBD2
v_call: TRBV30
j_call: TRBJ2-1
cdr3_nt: TGTGCCTGGAACAGCGGGGCGAACAATGAGCAGTTCTTC
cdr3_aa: CAWNSGANNEQFF

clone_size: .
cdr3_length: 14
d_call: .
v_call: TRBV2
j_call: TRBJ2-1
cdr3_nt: TGTGCCAGTTCACCAACAGTGACCTACAATGAGCAGTTCTTC
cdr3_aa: CASSPTVTYNEQFF

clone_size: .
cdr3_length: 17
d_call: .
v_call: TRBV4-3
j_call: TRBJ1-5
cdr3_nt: TGCGCCAGCAGCCAAGATCCCCCGACAGATAGCAATCAGCCCCAGCATTTT
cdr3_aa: CASSQDPPTDSNQPQHF

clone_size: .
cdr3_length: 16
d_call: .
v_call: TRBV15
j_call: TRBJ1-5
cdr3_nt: TGTGCCACCAGCAGAGATACCAGGTATAGCAATCAGCCCCAGCATTTT
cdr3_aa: CATSRDTRYSNQPQHF

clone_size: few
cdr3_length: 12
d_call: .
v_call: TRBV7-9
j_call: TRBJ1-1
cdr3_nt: TGTGCCAGCAGCTTGTTGACCCCAGAAGCTTTCTTT
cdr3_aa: CASSLLTPEAFF

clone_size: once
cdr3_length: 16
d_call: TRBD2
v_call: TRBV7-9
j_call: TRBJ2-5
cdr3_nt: TGTGCCAGCAGCCTCGGGCGGCTAGCGGTACAAGAGACCCAGTACTTC
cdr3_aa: CASSLGRLAVQETQYF

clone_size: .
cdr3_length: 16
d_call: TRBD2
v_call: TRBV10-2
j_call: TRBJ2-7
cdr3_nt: TGCGCCAGCAGTGGGATAACTAGCGGGAGCTTGTACGAGCAGTACTTC
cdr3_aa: CASSGITSGSLYEQYF

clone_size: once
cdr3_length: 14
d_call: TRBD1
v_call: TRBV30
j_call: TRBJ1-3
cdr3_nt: TGTGCCTGGAGTGGGACAGGCTGGAGAAACACCATATATTTT
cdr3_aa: CAWSGTGWRNTIYF

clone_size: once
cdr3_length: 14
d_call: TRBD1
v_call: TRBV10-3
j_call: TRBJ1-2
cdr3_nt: TGTGCCATCGGGCGGGACAGGCAATACTATGGCTACACCTTC
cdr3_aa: CAIGRDRQYYGYTF

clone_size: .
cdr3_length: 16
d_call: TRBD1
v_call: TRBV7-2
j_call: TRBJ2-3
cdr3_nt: TGTGCCAGCAGCTTAGTGGGGACAGGGGTTGCAGATACGCAGTATTTT
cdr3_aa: CASSLVGTGVADTQYF

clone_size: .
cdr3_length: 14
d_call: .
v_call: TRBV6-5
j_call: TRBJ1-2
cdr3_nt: TGTGCACGGAAGGACAAATCTTTTAACTATGGCTACACCTTC
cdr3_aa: CARKDKSFNYGYTF

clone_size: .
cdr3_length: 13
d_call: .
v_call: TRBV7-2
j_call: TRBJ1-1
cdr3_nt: TGTGCCAGCAGCGCGGGGTTTCGGACTGAAGCTTTCTTT
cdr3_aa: CASSAGFRTEAFF

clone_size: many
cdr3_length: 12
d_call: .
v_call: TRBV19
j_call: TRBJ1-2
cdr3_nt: TGTGCCAGTAGTCCAGCTTCAGGGGGCTACACCTTC
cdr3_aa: CASSPASGGYTF

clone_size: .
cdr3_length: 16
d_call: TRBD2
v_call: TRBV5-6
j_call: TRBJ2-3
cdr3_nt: TGTGCCAGCAGCTCCTTAGGAGCGGGAGCCCCTGGTACGCAGTATTTT
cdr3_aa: CASSSLGAGAPGTQYF

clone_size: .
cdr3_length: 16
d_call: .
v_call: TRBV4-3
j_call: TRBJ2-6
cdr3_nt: TGCGCCAGCAGCCAAGAGTCGGGGGCCGGGGCCAACGTCCTGACTTTC
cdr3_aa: CASSQESGAGANVLTF

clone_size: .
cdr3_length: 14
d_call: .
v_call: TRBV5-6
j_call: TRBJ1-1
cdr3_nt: TGTGCCAGCAGCTCTAGGGGGAAAGACACTGAAGCTTTCTTT
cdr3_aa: CASSSRGKDTEAFF

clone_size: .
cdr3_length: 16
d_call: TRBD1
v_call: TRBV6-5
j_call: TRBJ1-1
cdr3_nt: TGTGCCAGCAGTTACTCGATGACAGGGAGGGACACTGAAGCTTTCTTT
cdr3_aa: CASSYSMTGRDTEAFF

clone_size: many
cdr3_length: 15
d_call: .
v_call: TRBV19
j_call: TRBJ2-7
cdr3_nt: TGTGCCAGTAGTATGAGCATGTCGGAGCCCAGGGAGCAGTACTTC
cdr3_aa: CASSMSMSEPREQYF

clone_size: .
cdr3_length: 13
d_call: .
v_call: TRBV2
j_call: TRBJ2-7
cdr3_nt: TGTGCCAGCAGGAGCTTCGGAAGCTACGAGCAGTACTTC
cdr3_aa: CASRSFGSYEQYF

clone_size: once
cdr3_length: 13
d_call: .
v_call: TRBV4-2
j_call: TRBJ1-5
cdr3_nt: TGTGCCAGCAGCCAAGATATATATCAGCCCCAGCATTTT
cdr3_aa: CASSQDIYQPQHF

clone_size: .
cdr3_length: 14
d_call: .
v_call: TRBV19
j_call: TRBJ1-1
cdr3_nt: TGTGCCAGTATGGGACTACAACGGAACACTGAAGCTTTCTTT
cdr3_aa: CASMGLQRNTEAFF

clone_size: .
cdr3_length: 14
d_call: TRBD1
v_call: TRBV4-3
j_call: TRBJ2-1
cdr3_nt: TGCGCCAGCAGCCGGGCAGGGGGCTACAATGAGCAGTTCTTC
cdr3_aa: CASSRAGGYNEQFF

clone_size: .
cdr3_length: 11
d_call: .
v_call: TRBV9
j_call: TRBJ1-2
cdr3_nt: TGTGCCAGCACCCAAGGTTATGGCTACACCTTC
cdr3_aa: CASTQGYGYTF

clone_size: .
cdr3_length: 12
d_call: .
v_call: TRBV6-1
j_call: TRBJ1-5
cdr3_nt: TGTGCCAGCAGATTGGGCAATCAGCCCCAGCATTTT
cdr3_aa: CASRLGNQPQHF

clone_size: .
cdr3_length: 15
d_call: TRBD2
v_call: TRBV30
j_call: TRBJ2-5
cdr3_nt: TGTGCCGGGCTACTGGGACTAGCGGGGAAAGAGACCCAGTACTTC
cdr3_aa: CAGLLGLAGKETQYF

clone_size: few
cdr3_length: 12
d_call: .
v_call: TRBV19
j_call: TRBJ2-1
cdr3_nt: TGTGCCAGTAGGGGTGGGAGAAATGAGCAGTTCTTC
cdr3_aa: CASRGGRNEQFF

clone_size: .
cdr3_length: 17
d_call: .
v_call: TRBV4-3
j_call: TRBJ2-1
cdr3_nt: TGCGCCAGCAGCCAATTCCTACTGAGGACGCACCTCAATGAGCAGTTCTTC
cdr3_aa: CASSQFLLRTHLNEQFF

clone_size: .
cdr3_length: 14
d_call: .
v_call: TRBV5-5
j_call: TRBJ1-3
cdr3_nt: TGTGCCAGCAGCTTCCAGAGCTCTGGAAACACCATATATTTT
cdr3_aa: CASSFQSSGNTIYF

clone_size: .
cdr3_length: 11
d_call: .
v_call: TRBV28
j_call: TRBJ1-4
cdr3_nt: TGTGCCAGCAGTTTCGTCGAAAAACTGTTTTTT
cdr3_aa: CASSFVEKLFF

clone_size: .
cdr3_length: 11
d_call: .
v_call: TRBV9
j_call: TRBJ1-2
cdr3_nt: TGTGCCAGCAGTTCCACCCACGGCTACACCTTC
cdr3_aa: CASSSTHGYTF